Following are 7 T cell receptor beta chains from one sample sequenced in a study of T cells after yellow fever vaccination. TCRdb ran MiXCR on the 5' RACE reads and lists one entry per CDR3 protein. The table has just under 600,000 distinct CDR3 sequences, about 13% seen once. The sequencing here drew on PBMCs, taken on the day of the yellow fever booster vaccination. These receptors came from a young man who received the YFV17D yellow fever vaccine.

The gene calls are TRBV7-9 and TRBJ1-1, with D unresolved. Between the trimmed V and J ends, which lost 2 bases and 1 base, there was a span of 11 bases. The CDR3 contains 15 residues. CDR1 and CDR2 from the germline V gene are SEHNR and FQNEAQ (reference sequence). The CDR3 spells CASSLSGSQNTEAFF. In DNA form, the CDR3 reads TGTGCCAGCAGCTTATCTGGCAGTCAGAACACTGAAGCTTTCTTT. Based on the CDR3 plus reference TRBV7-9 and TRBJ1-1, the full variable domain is DTGVSQNPRHKITKRGQNVTFRCDPISEHNRLYWYRQTLGQGPEFLTYFQNEAQLEKSRLLSDRFSAERPKGSFSTLEIQRTEQGDSAMYLCASSLSGSQNTEAFFGQGTRLTVV.

In nucleotides, the CDR3 is TGTGCCAGCAGTTTATATGGGCTAGCGGGGTTTTTGGCCCAGTACTTC. Its protein product is CASSLYGLAGFLAQYF. The chain recombines TRBV28 with TRBJ2-5, with TRBD2 identical over 9 bases. The CDR3 consists of 16 residues. V dropped 1 base and J dropped 9; count of bases not matched to a gene: 12. Germline CDR1 and CDR2: MDHEN and SYDVKM.

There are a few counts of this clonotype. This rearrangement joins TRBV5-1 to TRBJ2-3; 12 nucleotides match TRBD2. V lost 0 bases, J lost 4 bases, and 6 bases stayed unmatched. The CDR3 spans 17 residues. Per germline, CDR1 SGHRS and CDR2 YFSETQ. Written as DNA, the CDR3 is TGCGCCAGCAGCTTGGGACTAGCGGGAGTCTTATCAGATACGCAGTATTTT. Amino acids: CASSLGLAGVLSDTQYF.

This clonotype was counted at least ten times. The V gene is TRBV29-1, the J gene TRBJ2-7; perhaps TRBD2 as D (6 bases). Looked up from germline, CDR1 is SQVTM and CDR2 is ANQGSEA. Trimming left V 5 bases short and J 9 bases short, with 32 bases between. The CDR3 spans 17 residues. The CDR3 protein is CSVNLAQGPGRESGQYF. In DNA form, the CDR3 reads TGCAGCGTTAACCTCGCTCAGGGCCCGGGACGGGAGAGTGGGCAGTACTTC.

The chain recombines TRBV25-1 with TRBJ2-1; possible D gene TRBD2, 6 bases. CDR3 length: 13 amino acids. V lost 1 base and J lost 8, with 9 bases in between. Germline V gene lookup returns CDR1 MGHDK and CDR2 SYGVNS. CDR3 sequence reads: CASSEWRGHEQFF. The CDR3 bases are TGTGCCAGCAGTGAATGGCGGGGTCATGAGCAGTTCTTC. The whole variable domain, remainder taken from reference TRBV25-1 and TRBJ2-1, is EADIYQTPRYLVIGTGKKITLECSQTMGHDKMYWYQQDPGMELHLIHYSYGVNSTEKGDLSSESTVSRIRTEHFPLTLESARPSHTSQYLCASSEWRGHEQFFGPGTRLTVL.

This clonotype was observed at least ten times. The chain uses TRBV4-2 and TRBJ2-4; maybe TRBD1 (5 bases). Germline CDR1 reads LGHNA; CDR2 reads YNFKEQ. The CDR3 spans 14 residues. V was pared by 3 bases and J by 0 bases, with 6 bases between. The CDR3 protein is CASSHQGAKNIQYF. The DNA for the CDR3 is TGTGCCAGCAGCCACCAGGGAGCCAAAAACATTCAGTACTTC.

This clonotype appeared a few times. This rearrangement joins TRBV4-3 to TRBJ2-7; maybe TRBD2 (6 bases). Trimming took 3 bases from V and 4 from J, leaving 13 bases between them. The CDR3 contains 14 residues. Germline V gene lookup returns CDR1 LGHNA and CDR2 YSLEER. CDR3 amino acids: CASSHYPAGYEQYF. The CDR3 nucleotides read TGCGCCAGCAGCCATTATCCGGCGGGGTACGAGCAGTACTTC.